This T cell receptor beta chain originates from a study of regulatory T cells in long-lasting Graves disease. Combining iRepertoire HTBI primers with Arm-PCR of CDR3 regions, the authors built TCR beta libraries. TCRdb called the multiplex PCR reads again in MiXCR, with one record for every CDR3 protein. The data show 240,000 or so distinct CDR3 sequences, 20% to 25% seen once. Time point denoted: newly diagnosed GD, antithyroid drugs for less than 3 months. Researchers made the TCR library from RNA that was extracted from PBMCs. This clonotype has just a few counts. V dropped 9 bases and J dropped 5 bases, with 10 bases sitting between them. The germline V gene encodes CDR1 SEHNR and CDR2 FQNEAQ (reference sequence). This CDR3 comprises 12 residues.

This receptor was obtained from a female donor with Graves disease. The material was peripheral blood mononuclear cells (PBMCs), obtained at new diagnosis, from a patient treated with antithyroid drugs. The rearrangement links TRBV7-9 to TRBJ2-2, with a possible D match to TRBD2 (6 bases). DNA for the CDR3: TGTGCCAGTGGGCGGGGTACCGGGGAGCTGTTTTTT. Its translation is CASGRGTGELFF.